These 24 T cell receptor beta chains were sequenced from one sample in a study of control samples from healthy donors and cancer patients. Here immunoSEQ multiplex PCR was the method, and the copy in TCRdb shows in-frame clones only, minus some. The sample holds tens of thousands of clones, around 90% seen once. The specimen sequenced was PBMCs. These receptors all stem from a woman between 50 and 59 years old with colorectal cancer.

V usage is TRBV12-3 or TRBV12-4 and J usage is TRBJ1-2; weak D call: TRBD1 (6 bases). Trimming left V 4 bases short and J 6 bases short, with 6 bases between. CDR3 length equals 11 residues. CDR3 protein: CASSYRDGYTF. The CDR3 region has the DNA TGTGCCAGCAGTTACAGGGATGGCTACACCTTC.

The genes are TRBV3-1 (or the pseudogene TRBV3-2) and TRBJ2-3; TRBD1 matches 9 bases. CDR3 length equals 15 residues. Trimming took 5 bases from V and 1 from J; bases not matched to a gene: 4. Looked up from germline, CDR1 is LGHDT and CDR2 is YNNKEL (reference sequence). In DNA, the CDR3 is TGTGCCAGCAGCGGACGGACAGGGGGCACAGATACGCAGTATTTT. It specifies CASSGRTGGTDTQYF.

The chain uses TRBV18 and TRBJ1-6; 7 bases match TRBD1. V was pared by 3 bases and J by 9 bases, with 5 bases of the junction left unmatched. The CDR3 loop spans 14 amino acids. The germline V gene has CDR1 KGHSH and CDR2 LQKENI. This CDR3 reads CASSPDRKGSPLHF. The CDR3 DNA reads TGTGCCAGCTCACCGGACAGGAAAGGTTCACCCCTCCACTTT.

The CDR3 nucleotides read TGTGCCAGCAGCTTGGGCGGTAGCATCAATGAGCAGTTCTTC. It specifies CASSLGGSINEQFF. This chain joins TRBV7-3 and TRBJ2-1; D unresolved. The CDR3 extends over 14 amino acids. The V end was cut by 3 bases, the J end by 6 bases, with 12 bases between. Germline CDR1 is SGHTA and CDR2 is FQGTGA. The entire variable domain, with the rest obtained from reference TRBV7-3 and TRBJ2-1, is as follows: GAGVSQTPSNKVTEKGKYVELRCDPISGHTALYWYRQSLGQGPEFLIYFQGTGAADDSGLPNDRFFAVRPEGSVSTLKIQRTERGDSAVYLCASSLGGSINEQFFGPGTRLTVL.

This chain connects TRBV15 to TRBJ2-7, with D uncertain. The CDR3 spans 14 residues. Trimming took 0 bases from V and 4 from J, leaving 10 bases between them. CDR1 LNHNV and CDR2 YYDKDF come from the germline V gene (reference sequence). CDR3 residues: CATSRDTSQYEQYV. The CDR3 coding sequence is TGTGCCACCAGCAGAGATACCTCACAGTACGAGCAGTACGTC.

This clone is a singleton in its sample. In nucleotides, the CDR3 is TGTGCCAGCAGCGTATTGCCCAGCGGGGGGGCGGAGACCCAGTACTTC. It codes for CASSVLPSGGAETQYF. V usage is TRBV9 and J usage is TRBJ2-5; TRBD2 agrees at 10 bases. Trimming removed 1 base from V and 5 bases from J; junction bases left unmatched: 8. CDR1 and CDR2 from the germline V gene are SGDLS and YYNGEE. This CDR3 spans 16 amino acids.

V gene TRBV6-2 or TRBV6-3 combines with J gene TRBJ1-1; 7 nucleotides match TRBD1. CDR3 size: 15 residues. Per the germline V gene, CDR1 is MNHEY and CDR2 is SVGEGT. J lost 5 bases, V lost 5 bases, and 11 bases had no gene match. The CDR3 spells CASSTRQGVRTEAFF. CDR3 DNA sequence: TGTGCCAGCAGTACTAGACAGGGAGTTAGGACTGAAGCTTTCTTT.

The chain carries TRBV7-8 and TRBJ1-6; 7 bases fit TRBD1. Germline values: CDR1 SGHVS, CDR2 FQNEAQ. V lost 5 bases and J lost 10; bases outside the gene matches: 11. The CDR3 runs 15 residues. This CDR3 reads CASSDRQGIRSPLHF. CDR3 coding DNA: TGTGCCAGCAGCGACCGACAGGGTATTCGGTCACCCCTCCACTTT.

This sequence joins TRBV5-1 and TRBJ2-7; 12 positions agree with TRBD1. Germline lookup yields CDR1 SGHRS and CDR2 YFSETQ. The CDR3 is 14 residues long. The junction had 5 bases not matched to a gene; V was cut back by 4 bases and J by 6 bases. The CDR3, as DNA: TGCGCCAGCAGCATTGGGACAGGGGGCGGCGAGCAGTACGTC. Translated, it gives CASSIGTGGGEQYV.

The chain employs TRBV18 and TRBJ2-1; a weak D match, TRBD2 (5 bases). V was pared by 3 bases and J by 6 bases, with 12 bases between. This CDR3 contains 14 residues. Germline V lookup: CDR1 KGHSH, CDR2 LQKENI. CDR3 nucleotide sequence: TGTGCCAGCTCACCCCTGGCGGGCAGCAATGAGCAGTTCTTC. The encoded protein is CASSPLAGSNEQFF.

The chain carries TRBV18 and TRBJ2-7, with D possibly TRBD2 on 5 matching bases. Germline CDR1 KGHSH, CDR2 LQKENI. V gave up 4 bases and J gave up 4 bases, with 8 bases separating them. This CDR3 has 12 amino acids. The CDR3 here is CASSREGYEQYV. The CDR3 nucleotides read TGTGCCAGCTCACGAGAGGGATACGAGCAGTACGTC.

The chain recombines TRBV5-1 with TRBJ2-3; 13 nucleotides line up with TRBD2. Trimming at V came to 3 bases and at J to 6 bases, leaving 10 bases not matched to a gene. The CDR3 sequence is 17 residues long. The germline CDR1 and CDR2 sequences are SGHRS and YFSETQ. CDR3 coding DNA: TGCGCCAGCAGCTACCTTCAACTAGCGGGGGGGATGGATACGCAGTATTTT. Translating gives CASSYLQLAGGMDTQYF. The full variable domain, in which reference TRBV5-1 and TRBJ2-3 provide the parts outside the CDR3, is KAGVTQTPRYLIKTRGQQVTLSCSPISGHRSVSWYQQTPGQGLQFLFEYFSETQRNKGNFPGRFSGRQFSNSRSEMNVSTLELGDSALYLCASSYLQLAGGMDTQYFGPGTRLTVL.

In its sample, this clone was seen once. This chain joins TRBV6-5 and TRBJ1-1; D gene ambiguous. The CDR3 contains 14 residues. Per germline, CDR1 MNHEY and CDR2 SVGAGI. Trimming left V 7 bases short and J 2 bases short, with 14 bases between. DNA for the CDR3: TGTGCCAGCATTGGTGAAGTCGGTAACACTGAAGCTTTCTTT. Residues: CASIGEVGNTEAFF.

The rearrangement uses TRBV27 and TRBJ2-1; 9 bases are shared with TRBD2. The germline V gene encodes CDR1 MNHEY and CDR2 SMNVEV (reference sequence). The CDR3 is made up of 16 amino acids. Losses at the gene ends were 4 bases for V and 4 bases for J; bases not matched to a gene: 8. The CDR3: CASSYLSGGLYNEQFF. The CDR3 region has the DNA TGTGCCAGCAGTTACCTTAGCGGGGGCTTGTACAATGAGCAGTTCTTC.

This chain connects TRBV6-1 to TRBJ2-7; D ambiguous. Germline assignment: CDR1 MNHNS and CDR2 SASEGT. V lost 1 base to trimming and J lost 7 bases, with 14 bases between them. The CDR3 is 14 amino acids. The CDR3 bases are TGTGCCAGCAGTGAAGTACTAAGGGCTTGGGAGCAGTACGTC. Translating it yields CASSEVLRAWEQYV.

The rearrangement uses TRBV12-3 or TRBV12-4 and TRBJ2-7; TRBD1 might be the D (5 bases). This CDR3 has 13 amino acids. Trimming pared 1 base from V and 1 base from J, leaving 5 bases between. The CDR3 DNA follows: TGTGCCAGCAGTTTAGGACAGTCCTACGAGCAGTACGTC. Translated, it gives CASSLGQSYEQYV.

This chain joins TRBV12-5 and TRBJ1-5; D perhaps matches TRBD1 (6 bases). V lost 5 bases, J lost 4 bases, and 12 bases lay in between. Germline loops: CDR1 LGHNT, CDR2 FRNRAP. The CDR3 totals 14 residues. The CDR3 bases are TGTGCTAGTGGTCCGCGGACAGAAAATCAGCCCCAGCATTTT. Protein sequence: CASGPRTENQPQHF.

V gene TRBV15 combines with J gene TRBJ2-4; possibly TRBD1 or TRBD2 for D (6 bases each). Trimming took off 5 bases at V and 0 bases at J, with 17 bases between the two ends. Germline CDR1 LNHNV, CDR2 YYDKDF (reference sequence). The CDR3 is made up of 17 amino acids. The CDR3 here is CATSFRPGALAKNIQYF. The DNA of the CDR3 is TGTGCCACCAGCTTTCGGCCGGGGGCCCTAGCCAAAAACATTCAGTACTTC.

V usage is TRBV2 and J usage is TRBJ2-1, with 8 nucleotides matching TRBD1. Germline V gives CDR1 SNHLY, CDR2 FYNNEI. With 2 bases clipped from V and 1 base from J, the junction kept 4 bases outside the gene matches. The CDR3 contains 16 residues. As DNA, the CDR3 is TGTGCCAGCAGTGAAATGGGGACAGGATCCTACAATGAGCAGTTCTTC. Translation: CASSEMGTGSYNEQFF.

With respect to this clone: A read error may produce the germline difference seen at one junction end. V is TRBV30 and J is TRBJ1-6, with 9 bases matching TRBD1. CDR1 GTSNPN and CDR2 SVGIG come from the germline V gene (reference sequence). The CDR3 extends over 13 amino acids. The CDR3 DNA is TGTGCCTGGAGCCTCTCCCGGGACAGGGTCCCATACTTT. This codes for CAWSLSRDRVPYF. Full variable domain (outside the CDR3, taken from reference TRBV30 and TRBJ1-6): SQTIHQWPATLVQPVGSPLSLECTVEGTSNPNLYWYRQAAGRGLQLLFYSVGIGQISSEVPQNLSASRPQDRQFILSSKKLLLSDSGFYLCAWSLSRDRVPYFGNGTRLTVT.

V and J are TRBV19 and TRBJ1-1; D gene ambiguous. In germline, CDR1 is LNHDA, CDR2 SQIVND (reference sequence). Trimming took off 3 bases at V and 0 bases at J, with 8 bases between the two ends. This CDR3 contains 14 residues. The CDR3 sequence: CASSMRTMNTEAFF. The CDR3 DNA sequence: TGTGCCAGTAGTATGAGGACGATGAACACTGAAGCTTTCTTT. Filled out from reference TRBV19 and TRBJ1-1, the complete variable domain reads DGGITQSPKYLFRKEGQNVTLSCEQNLNHDAMYWYRQDPGQGLRLIYYSQIVNDFQKGDIAEGYSVSREKKESFPLTVTSAQKNPTAFYLCASSMRTMNTEAFFGQGTRLTVV.

This clone occurred once. The V and J genes are TRBV18 and TRBJ2-5, with 7 bases that match TRBD2. V lost 2 bases, J lost 5 bases, and 8 bases stayed unmatched. The germline gives CDR1 KGHSH, CDR2 LQKENI. The CDR3 loop spans 15 amino acids. CDR3: CASSPGPAGRETQYF. The CDR3 DNA sequence: TGTGCCAGCTCACCAGGGCCAGCGGGGCGGGAGACCCAGTACTTC.

The rearrangement links TRBV6-7 to TRBJ1-2; maybe TRBD1 (5 bases). TRBV6-7 is filed as an ORF, its function uncertain. The ends were cut back, 5 bases at V and 3 bases at J, with 7 bases in the middle. This CDR3 spans 12 amino acids. CDR3 sequence reads: CASSKQDYGYTF. Written as DNA, the CDR3 is TGTGCCAGCAGTAAACAGGACTATGGCTACACCTTC.

CDR3 sequence reads: CASSPGQLNTEAFF. CDR3 DNA: TGTGCCAGCAGCCCGGGACAGTTGAACACTGAAGCTTTCTTT. The chain has TRBV7-8 and TRBJ1-1; 7 bases are shared with TRBD1. CDR1 and CDR2 from the germline V gene are SGHVS and FQNEAQ. After removal of 5 bases from V and 0 bases from J, the junction contained 3 bases not matched to a gene. The CDR3 sequence is 14 residues long.